The rows below give T cell receptor beta chains drawn from one sample of a study of blood T cell repertoires in COVID-19. TCRdb's copy holds only in-frame clones and misses some; the assay was immunoSEQ multiplex PCR. The table includes about 49,000 clones, around 85% detected once. Material: peripheral blood. These receptors all stem from a human donor in a cohort sampled during active COVID-19. The CDR3 runs from the conserved cysteine through the conserved F or W. The D gene is left open where the match is weak.

v_gene	j_gene	d_gene	CDR3aa
TRBV6-1	TRBJ1-4	.	CASSEQGRDEKLFF
TRBV6-2/TRBV6-3	TRBJ2-2	TRBD1	CASSFLSQGAGELFF
TRBV3-1/TRBV3-2	TRBJ1-3	.	CASSQESSGNTIYF
TRBV7-9	TRBJ1-1	TRBD1	CASSQGQGGTEAFF
TRBV4-1	TRBJ2-4	TRBD1	CASSRRDSDKGGIQYF
TRBV5-1	TRBJ2-1	TRBD2	CASSLVVAGEIQFF
TRBV7-9	TRBJ1-1	.	CASDGQGWTEAFF
TRBV28	TRBJ1-3	.	CASSLERAAGNTIYF
TRBV27	TRBJ1-1	TRBD1	CASSKQQGRNTEAFF
TRBV3-1/TRBV3-2	TRBJ1-3	TRBD1	CASSHSVRDRGLNSGNTIYF
TRBV6-1	TRBJ2-7	.	CASSEGGTHYEQYF
TRBV9	TRBJ2-3	TRBD2	CASSASSGRRLDTQYF
TRBV10-3	TRBJ1-5	.	CAISESTKGYQPQHF